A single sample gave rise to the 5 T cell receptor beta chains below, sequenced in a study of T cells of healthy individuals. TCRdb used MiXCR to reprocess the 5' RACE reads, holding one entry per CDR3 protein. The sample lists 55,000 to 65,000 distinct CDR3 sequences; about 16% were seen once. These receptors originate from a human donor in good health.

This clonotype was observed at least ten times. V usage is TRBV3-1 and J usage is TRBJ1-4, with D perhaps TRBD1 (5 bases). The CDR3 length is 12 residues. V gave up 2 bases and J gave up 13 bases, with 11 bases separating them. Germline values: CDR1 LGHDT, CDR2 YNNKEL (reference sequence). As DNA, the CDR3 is TGTGCCAGCAGCCAAAGCTACGGGGCACTGTTTTTT. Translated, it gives CASSQSYGALFF. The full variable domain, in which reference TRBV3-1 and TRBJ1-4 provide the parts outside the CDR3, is DTAVSQTPKYLVTQMGNDKSIKCEQNLGHDTMYWYKQDSKKFLKIMFSYNNKELIINETVPNRFSPKSPDKAHLNLHINSLELGDSAVYFCASSQSYGALFFGSGTQLSVL.

The CDR3 sequence is CASSLDRGGLSGNTIYF. The CDR3 nucleotides are TGTGCCAGCAGCTTAGATCGGGGGGGACTCTCTGGAAACACCATATATTTT. The chain links TRBV7-2 to TRBJ1-3; D may be TRBD1 (5 bases). Germline lookup yields CDR1 SGHTA and CDR2 FQGNSA. The CDR3 consists of 17 residues. Trimming took 1 base from V and 0 from J, leaving 13 bases between them.

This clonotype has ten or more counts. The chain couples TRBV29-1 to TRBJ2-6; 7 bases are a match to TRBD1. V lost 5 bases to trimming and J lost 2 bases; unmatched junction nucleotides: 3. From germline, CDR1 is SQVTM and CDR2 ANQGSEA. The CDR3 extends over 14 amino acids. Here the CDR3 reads CSVRQGTGANVLTF. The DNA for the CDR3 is TGCAGCGTTAGACAGGGAACTGGGGCCAACGTCCTGACTTTC.

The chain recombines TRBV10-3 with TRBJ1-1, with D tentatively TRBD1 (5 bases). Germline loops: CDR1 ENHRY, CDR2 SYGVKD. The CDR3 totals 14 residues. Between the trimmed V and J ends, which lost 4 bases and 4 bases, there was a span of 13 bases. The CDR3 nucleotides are TGTGCCATCAGTGGGCAGGGACTGATCACTGAAGCTTTCTTT. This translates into CAISGQGLITEAFF.

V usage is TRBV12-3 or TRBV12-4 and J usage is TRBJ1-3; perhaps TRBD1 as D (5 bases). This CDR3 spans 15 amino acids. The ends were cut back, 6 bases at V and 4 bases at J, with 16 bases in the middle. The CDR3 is CASRLLGPTGNTIYF. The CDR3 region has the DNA TGTGCCAGCAGGCTATTGGGACCGACGGGAAACACCATATATTTT.